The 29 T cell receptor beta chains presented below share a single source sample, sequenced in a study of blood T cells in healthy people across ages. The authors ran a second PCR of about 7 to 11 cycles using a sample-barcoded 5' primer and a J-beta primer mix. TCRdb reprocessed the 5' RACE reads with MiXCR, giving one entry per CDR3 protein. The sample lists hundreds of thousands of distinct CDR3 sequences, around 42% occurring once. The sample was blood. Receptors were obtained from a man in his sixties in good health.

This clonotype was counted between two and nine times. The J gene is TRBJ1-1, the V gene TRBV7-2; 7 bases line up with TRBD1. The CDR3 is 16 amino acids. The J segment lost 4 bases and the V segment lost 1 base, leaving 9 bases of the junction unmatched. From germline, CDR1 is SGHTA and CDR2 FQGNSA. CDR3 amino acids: CASSLEHRGPITEAFF. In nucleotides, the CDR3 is TGTGCCAGCAGCTTAGAGCACAGGGGTCCTATCACTGAAGCTTTCTTT. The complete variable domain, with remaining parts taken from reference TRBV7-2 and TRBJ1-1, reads GAGVSQSPSNKVTEKGKDVELRCDPISGHTALYWYRQSLGQGLEFLIYFQGNSAPDKSGLPSDRFSAERTGGSVSTLTIQRTQQEDSAVYLCASSLEHRGPITEAFFGQGTRLTVV.

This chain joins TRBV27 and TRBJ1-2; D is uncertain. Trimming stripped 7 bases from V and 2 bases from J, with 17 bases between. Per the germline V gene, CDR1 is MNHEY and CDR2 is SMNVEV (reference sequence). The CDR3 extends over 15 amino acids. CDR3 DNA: TGTGCCAGCAAAGATAGGCTGGTGGACAACTATGGCTACACCTTC. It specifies CASKDRLVDNYGYTF.

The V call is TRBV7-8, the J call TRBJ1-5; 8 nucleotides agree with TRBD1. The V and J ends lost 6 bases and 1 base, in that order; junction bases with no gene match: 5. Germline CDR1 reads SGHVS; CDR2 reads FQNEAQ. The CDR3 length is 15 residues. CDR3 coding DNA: TGTGCCAGCAGAGCAGGGGGCGAGAGCAATCAGCCCCAGCATTTT. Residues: CASRAGGESNQPQHF.

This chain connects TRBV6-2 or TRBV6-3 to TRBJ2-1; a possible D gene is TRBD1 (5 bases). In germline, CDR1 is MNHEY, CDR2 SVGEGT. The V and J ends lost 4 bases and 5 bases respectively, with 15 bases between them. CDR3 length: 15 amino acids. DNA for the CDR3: TGTGCCAGCAGTTCCGACAGCCGACATAACAATGAGCAGTTCTTC. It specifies CASSSDSRHNNEQFF.

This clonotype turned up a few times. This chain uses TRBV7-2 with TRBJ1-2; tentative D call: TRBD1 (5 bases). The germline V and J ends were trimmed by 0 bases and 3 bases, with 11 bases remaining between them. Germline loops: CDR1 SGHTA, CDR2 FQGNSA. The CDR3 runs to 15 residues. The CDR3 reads CASSLAPTAYYGYTF. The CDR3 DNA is TGTGCCAGCAGCTTAGCCCCGACAGCCTACTATGGCTACACCTTC.

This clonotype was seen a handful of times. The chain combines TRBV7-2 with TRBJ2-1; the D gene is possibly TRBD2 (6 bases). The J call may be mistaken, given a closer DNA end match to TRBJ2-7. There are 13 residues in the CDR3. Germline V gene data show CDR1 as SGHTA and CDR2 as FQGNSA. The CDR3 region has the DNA TGTGCCAGCAGCTTAGGCGGGGAAGGGGAGCAGTACTTC. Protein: CASSLGGEGEQYF.

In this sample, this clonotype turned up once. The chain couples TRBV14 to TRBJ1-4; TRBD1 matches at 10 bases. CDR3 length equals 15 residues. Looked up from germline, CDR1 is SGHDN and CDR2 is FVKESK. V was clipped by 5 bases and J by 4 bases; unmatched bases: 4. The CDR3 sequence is CASSVDRGLNEKLFF. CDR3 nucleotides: TGTGCCAGCAGCGTCGACAGGGGGCTTAATGAAAAACTGTTTTTT.

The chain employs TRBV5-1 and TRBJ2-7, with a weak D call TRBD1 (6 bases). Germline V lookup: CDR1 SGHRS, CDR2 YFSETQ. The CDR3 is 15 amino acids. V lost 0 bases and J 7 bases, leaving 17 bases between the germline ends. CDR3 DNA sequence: TGCGCCAGCAGCTTGGTGGGGGCCTCCATGGTGGAGCAGTACTTC. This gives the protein CASSLVGASMVEQYF.

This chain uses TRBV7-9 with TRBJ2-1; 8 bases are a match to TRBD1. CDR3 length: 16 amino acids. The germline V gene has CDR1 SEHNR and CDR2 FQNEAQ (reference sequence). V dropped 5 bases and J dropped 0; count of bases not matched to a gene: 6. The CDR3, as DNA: TGTGCCAGCAGCCAACTACAGGGGGGCTCCTACAATGAGCAGTTCTTC. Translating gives CASSQLQGGSYNEQFF.

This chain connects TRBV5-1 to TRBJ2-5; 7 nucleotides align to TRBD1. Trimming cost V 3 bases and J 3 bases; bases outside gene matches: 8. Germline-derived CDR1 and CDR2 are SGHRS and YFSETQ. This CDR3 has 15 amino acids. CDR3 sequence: CASSSQSGTEETQYF. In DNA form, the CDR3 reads TGCGCCAGCAGCTCACAATCCGGGACAGAAGAGACCCAGTACTTC. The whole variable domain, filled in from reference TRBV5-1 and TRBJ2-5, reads KAGVTQTPRYLIKTRGQQVTLSCSPISGHRSVSWYQQTPGQGLQFLFEYFSETQRNKGNFPGRFSGRQFSNSRSEMNVSTLELGDSALYLCASSSQSGTEETQYFGPGTRLLVL.

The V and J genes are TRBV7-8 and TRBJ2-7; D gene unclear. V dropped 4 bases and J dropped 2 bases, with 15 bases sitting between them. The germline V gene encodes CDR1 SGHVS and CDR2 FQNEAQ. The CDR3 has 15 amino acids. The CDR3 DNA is TGTGCCAGCAGCTCCATAGACACCAAACCCTACGAGCAGTACTTC. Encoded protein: CASSSIDTKPYEQYF.

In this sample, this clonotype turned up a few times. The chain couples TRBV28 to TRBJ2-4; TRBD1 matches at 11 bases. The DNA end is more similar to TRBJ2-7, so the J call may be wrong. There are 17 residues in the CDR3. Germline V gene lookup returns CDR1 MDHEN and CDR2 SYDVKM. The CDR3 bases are TGTGCCAGCAGTTTAGGACAGGGGGCGACCAGGGTCTACGAGCAGTACTTC. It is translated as CASSLGQGATRVYEQYF.

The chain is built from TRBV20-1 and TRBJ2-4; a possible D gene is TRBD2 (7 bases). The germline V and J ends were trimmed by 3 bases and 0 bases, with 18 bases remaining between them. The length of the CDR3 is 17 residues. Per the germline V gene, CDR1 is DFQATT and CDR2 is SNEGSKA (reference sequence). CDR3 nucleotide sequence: TGCAGTGCTAGGCGGGCGGGGGCCACCCTAGCCAAAAACATTCAGTACTTC. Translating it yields CSARRAGATLAKNIQYF.

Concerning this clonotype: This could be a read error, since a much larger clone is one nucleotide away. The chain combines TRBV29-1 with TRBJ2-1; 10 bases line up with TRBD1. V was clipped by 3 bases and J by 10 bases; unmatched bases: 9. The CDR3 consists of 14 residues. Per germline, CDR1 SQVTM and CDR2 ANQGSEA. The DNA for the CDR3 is TGCAGCGTTGAGGGGGGACAGGGGTCCTACGAGCAGTTCTTC. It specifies CSVEGGQGSYEQFF.

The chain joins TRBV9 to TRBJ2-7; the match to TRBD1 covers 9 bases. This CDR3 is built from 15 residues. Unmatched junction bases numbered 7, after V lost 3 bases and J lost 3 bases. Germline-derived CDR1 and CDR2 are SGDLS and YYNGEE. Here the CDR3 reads CASSDGTGLFYEQYF. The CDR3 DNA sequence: TGTGCCAGCAGCGACGGGACAGGGTTATTCTACGAGCAGTACTTC.

The CDR3 region has the DNA TGTGCCTGGAGATTTGACAGGGGGGCATATGGCTACACCTTC. Its translation is CAWRFDRGAYGYTF. The chain uses TRBV30 and TRBJ1-2; TRBD1 matches 9 bases. Germline CDR1 is GTSNPN and CDR2 is SVGIG (reference sequence). The CDR3 has 14 amino acids. Trimming took 3 bases from V and 5 from J; bases not matched to a gene: 7.

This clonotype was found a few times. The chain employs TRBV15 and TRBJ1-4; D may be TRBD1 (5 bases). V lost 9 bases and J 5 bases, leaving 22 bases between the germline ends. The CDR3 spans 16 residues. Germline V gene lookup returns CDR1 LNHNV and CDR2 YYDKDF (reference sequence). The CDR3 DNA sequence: TGTGCCACGAAGAAATCTCGGGACCTGATAAATGAAAAACTGTTTTTT. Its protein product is CATKKSRDLINEKLFF.

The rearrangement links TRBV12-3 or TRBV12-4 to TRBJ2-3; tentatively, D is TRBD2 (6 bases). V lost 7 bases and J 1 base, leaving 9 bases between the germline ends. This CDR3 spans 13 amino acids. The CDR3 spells CASTPGGTDTQYF. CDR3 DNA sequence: TGTGCCAGCACCCCGGGGGGCACAGATACGCAGTATTTT.

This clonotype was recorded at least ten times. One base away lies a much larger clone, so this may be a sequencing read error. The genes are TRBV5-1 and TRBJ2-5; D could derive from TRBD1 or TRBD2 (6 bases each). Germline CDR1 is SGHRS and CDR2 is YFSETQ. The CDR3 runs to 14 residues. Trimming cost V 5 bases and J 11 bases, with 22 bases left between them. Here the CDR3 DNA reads TGCGCCAGCAGGAAGGGGGGCCAATCTGATGAGCAGTACTTC. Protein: CASRKGGQSDEQYF.

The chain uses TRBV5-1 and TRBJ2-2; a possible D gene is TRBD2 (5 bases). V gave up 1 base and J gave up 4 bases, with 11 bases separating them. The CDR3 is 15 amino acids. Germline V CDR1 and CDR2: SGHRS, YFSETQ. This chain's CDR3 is CASSLLPAGTGELFF. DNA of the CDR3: TGCGCCAGCAGCTTGTTACCGGCGGGCACCGGGGAGCTGTTTTTT.

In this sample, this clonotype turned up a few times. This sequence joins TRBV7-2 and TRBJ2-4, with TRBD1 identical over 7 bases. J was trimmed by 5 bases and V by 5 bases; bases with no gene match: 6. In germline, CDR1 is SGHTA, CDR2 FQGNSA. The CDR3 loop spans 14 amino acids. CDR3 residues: CASSPGQPENIQYF. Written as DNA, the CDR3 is TGTGCCAGCAGCCCGGGACAGCCAGAAAACATTCAGTACTTC. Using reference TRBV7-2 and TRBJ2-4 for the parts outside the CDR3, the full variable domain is GAGVSQSPSNKVTEKGKDVELRCDPISGHTALYWYRQSLGQGLEFLIYFQGNSAPDKSGLPSDRFSAERTGGSVSTLTIQRTQQEDSAVYLCASSPGQPENIQYFGAGTRLSVL.

The CDR3 loop is CASSLTGLAGDLSTDTQYF. For the CDR3, the DNA is TGTGCCAGCAGCTTGACGGGACTAGCGGGGGACCTTAGCACAGATACGCAGTATTTT. This rearrangement joins TRBV5-5 to TRBJ2-3; 14 bases are shared with TRBD2. Germline CDR1 SGHKS, CDR2 YYEKEE (reference sequence). This CDR3 comprises 19 residues. The J segment lost 0 bases and the V segment lost 1 base, leaving 7 bases of the junction unmatched.

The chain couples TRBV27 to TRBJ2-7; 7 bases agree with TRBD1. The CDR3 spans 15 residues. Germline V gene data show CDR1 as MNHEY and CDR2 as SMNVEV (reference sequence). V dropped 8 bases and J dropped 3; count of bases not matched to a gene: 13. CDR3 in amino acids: CASPQGTANLYEQYF. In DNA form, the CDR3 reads TGTGCCAGCCCACAAGGGACAGCCAACCTCTACGAGCAGTACTTC.

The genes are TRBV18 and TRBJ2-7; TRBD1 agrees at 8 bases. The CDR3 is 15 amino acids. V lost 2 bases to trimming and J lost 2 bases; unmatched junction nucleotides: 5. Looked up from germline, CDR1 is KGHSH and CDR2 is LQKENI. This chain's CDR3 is CASSPNPGGPYEQYF. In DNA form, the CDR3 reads TGTGCCAGCTCACCAAATCCAGGGGGCCCCTACGAGCAGTACTTC.

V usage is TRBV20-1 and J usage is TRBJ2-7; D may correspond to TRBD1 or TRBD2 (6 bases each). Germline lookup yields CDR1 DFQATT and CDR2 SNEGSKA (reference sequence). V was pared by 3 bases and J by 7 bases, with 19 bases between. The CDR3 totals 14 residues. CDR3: CSASGGSSYNEQYF. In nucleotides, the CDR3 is TGCAGTGCTAGCGGGGGCAGCTCCTACAATGAGCAGTACTTC.

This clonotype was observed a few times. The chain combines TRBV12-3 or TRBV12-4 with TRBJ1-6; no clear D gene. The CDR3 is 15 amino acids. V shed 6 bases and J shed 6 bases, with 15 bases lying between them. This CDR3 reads CASSRRSGINSPLHF. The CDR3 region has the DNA TGTGCCAGCAGCCGTCGGTCGGGTATTAATTCACCCCTCCACTTT.

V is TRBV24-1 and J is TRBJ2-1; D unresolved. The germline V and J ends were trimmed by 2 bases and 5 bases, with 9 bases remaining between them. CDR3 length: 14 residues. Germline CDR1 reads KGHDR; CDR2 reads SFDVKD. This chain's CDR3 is CATSDYLVDNEQFF. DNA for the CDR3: TGTGCCACCAGTGATTATTTGGTTGACAATGAGCAGTTCTTC.

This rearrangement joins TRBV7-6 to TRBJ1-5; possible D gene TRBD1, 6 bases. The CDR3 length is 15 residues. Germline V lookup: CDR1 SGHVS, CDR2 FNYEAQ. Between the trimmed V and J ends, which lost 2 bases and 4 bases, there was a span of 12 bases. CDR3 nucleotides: TGTGCCAGCAGCTTATCTTCCAGGGGAAATCAGCCCCAGCATTTT. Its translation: CASSLSSRGNQPQHF.

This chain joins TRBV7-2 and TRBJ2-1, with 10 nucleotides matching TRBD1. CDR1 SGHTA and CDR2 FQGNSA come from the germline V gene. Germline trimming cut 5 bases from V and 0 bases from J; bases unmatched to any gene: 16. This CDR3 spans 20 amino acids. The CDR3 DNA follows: TGTGCCAGCAGCCTCCCCCGGACAGGGGGGGGGACCCCCTCCTACAATGAGCAGTTCTTC. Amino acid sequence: CASSLPRTGGGTPSYNEQFF.